This record covers a single T cell receptor (beta chain). Antigen specificity is unknown. These data belong to a study of graft-versus-host responses after intestinal transplantation. Looked up from germline, CDR1 is MNHNS and CDR2 is SASEGT. V lost 1 base and J lost 15, with 13 bases in between. CDR3 length: 12 residues. Study conclusions and caveats: Those patients showing graft-donor T cell macrochimerism displayed high graft-versus-host to host-versus-graft clonal ratios in allografts.

Some clones are missing from TCRdb's copy, which holds only in-frame ones; the method was immunoSEQ multiplex PCR. The table has about 9,500 clones, over 75% seen once; the top ten hold approximately 9.9%. The clonotype originates from a human patient who received an intestinal transplant, so some T cells may come from the graft donor. The chain is built from TRBV6-1 and TRBJ2-1; D might be TRBD1 (6 bases). Source: PBMCs, taken approximately 240 days after intestinal transplant. CDR3: CASSEDRAQGFF. The CDR3 DNA reads TGTGCCAGCAGTGAAGACAGGGCACAGGGGTTCTTC.